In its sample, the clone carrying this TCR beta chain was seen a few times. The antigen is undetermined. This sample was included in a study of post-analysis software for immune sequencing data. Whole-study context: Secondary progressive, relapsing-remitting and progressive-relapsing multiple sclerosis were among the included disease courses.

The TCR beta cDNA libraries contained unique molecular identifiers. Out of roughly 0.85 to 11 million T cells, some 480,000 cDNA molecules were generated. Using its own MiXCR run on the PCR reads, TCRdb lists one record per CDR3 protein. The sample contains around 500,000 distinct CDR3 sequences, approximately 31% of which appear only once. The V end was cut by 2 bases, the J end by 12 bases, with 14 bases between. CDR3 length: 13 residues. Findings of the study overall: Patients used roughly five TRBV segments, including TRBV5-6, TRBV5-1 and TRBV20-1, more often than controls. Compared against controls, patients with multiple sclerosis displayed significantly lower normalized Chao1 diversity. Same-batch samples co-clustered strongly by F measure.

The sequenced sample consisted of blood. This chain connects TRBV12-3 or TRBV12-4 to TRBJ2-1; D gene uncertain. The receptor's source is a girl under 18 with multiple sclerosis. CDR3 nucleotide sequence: TGTGCCAGCAGTTTAAATCAGGCAAAAGGGCAGTTCTTC. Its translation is CASSLNQAKGQFF.